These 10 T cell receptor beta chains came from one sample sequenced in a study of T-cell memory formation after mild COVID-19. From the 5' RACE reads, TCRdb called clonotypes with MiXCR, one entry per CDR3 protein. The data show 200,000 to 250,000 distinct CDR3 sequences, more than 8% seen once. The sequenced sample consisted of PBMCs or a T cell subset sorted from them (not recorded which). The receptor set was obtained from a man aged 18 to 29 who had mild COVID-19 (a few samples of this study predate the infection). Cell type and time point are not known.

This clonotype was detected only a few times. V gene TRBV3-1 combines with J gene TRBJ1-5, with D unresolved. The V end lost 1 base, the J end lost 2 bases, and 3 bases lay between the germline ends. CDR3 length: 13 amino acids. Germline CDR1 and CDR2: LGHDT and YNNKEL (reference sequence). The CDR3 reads CASSQVRNQPQHF. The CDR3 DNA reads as TGTGCCAGCAGCCAAGTCCGCAATCAGCCCCAGCATTTT.

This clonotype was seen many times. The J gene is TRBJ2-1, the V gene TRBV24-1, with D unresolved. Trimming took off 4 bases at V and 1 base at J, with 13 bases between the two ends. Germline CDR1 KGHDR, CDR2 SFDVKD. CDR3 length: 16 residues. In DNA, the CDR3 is TGTGCCACCAGTGACCCCCGGGCTAGATCCTACAATGAGCAGTTCTTC. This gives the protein CATSDPRARSYNEQFF.

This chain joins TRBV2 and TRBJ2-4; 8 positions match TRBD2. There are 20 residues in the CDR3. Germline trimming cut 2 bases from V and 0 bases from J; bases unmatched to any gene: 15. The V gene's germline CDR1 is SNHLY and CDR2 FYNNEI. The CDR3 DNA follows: TGTGCCAGCAGTGAACGCGGTTTTGGCGGGGGGACCCGAGCCAAAAACATTCAGTACTTC. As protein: CASSERGFGGGTRAKNIQYF.

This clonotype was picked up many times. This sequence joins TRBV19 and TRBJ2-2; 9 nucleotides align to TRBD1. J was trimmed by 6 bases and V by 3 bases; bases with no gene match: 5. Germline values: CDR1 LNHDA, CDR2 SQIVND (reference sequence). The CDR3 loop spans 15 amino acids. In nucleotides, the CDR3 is TGTGCCAGTAGTATGGACAGGGGCCTGCCCGGGGAGCTGTTTTTT. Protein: CASSMDRGLPGELFF.

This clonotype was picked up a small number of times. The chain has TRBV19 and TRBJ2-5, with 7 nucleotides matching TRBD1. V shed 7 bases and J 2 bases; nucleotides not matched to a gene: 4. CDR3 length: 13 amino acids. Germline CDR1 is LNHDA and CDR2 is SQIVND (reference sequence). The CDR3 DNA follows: TGTGCCAGTAAACTGGACAGGCAAGAGACCCAGTACTTC. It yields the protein CASKLDRQETQYF.

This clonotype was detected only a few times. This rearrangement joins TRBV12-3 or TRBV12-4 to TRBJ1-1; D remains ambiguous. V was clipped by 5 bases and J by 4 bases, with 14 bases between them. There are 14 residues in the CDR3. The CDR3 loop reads CASSPGSRSTEAFF. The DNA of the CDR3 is TGTGCCAGCAGTCCCGGGTCGCGGTCCACTGAAGCTTTCTTT.

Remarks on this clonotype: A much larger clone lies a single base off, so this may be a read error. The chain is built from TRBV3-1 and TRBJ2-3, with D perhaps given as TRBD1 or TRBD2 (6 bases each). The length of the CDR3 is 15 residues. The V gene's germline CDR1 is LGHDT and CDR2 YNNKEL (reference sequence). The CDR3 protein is CASSQSWGDTDAQYF. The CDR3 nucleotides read TGTGCCAGCAGCCAATCTTGGGGGGACACAGATGCGCAGTATTTT.

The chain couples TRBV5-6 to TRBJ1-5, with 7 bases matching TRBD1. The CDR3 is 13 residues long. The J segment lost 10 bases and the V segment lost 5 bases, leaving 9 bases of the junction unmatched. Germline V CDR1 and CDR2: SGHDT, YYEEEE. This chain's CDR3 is CASSSRQGLPQHF. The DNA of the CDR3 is TGTGCCAGCAGTTCTAGACAGGGTCTACCCCAGCATTTT.

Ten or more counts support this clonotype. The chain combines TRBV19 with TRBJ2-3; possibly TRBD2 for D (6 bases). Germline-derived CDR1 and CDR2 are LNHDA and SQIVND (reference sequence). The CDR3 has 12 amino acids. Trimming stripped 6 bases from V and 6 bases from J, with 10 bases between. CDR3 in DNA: TGTGCCAGTAGACTCAGCGGGGATACGCAGTATTTT. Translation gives CASRLSGDTQYF.

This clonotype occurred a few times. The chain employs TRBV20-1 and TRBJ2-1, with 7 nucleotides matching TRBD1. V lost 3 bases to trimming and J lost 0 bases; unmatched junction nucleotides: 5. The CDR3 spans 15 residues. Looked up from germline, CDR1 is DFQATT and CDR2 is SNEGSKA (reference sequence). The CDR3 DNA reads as TGCAGTGCTAGTTCCGGGACAGTCTCCTACAATGAGCAGTTCTTC. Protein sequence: CSASSGTVSYNEQFF.